This T cell receptor beta chain was documented in a study of blood T cells in healthy people across ages (dated by TCRdb to the mid-2010s). About the investigation overall: In model experiments, template switching captured roughly one uniquely barcoded TCR beta cDNA molecule for every two T cells. To avoid experimental bias, donors of different ages were spread randomly across the sequencing lanes. The donors were divided into four age groups: young (average approximately 17 years), middle-aged (around 41), aged (about 56) and long-lived (roughly 86). Two additional independent replicas of 1 million unique cDNA reads from the same blood draw were analyzed for two donors (one aged 18 to 30 and one aged 80 or older). To track age-related changes in TCR beta repertoire diversity, the study relied on deep sequencing normalized with unique cDNA molecular identifiers. The full study reports these points: Total diversity estimates from one million sequenced T cells were considered lower bounds and underestimates. As age increased, observed TCR beta diversity per million T cells dropped in a roughly linear way, and a significant reduction was already evident by age around 41. Compared with the aged group, the long-lived group had more naive CD4+ T cells, fewer expanded clones and increased TCR diversity, suggesting age selection. Because profiling used bulk unsorted PBMCs, naive and antigen-experienced compartments could not be compared conclusively. Donor CMV infection status was unknown, potentially confounding age-related changes in expanded clonotypes. There was a strong correlation between observed TCR beta diversity and the percentage of naive T cells measured by flow cytometry.

Systemically healthy Caucasian individuals from Russia, some 38 in total and aged roughly 6 to 95 years, were included as donors. Around 10 milliliters of peripheral blood were collected from each donor into EDTA-treated Vacutainer tubes. PBMCs were isolated by Ficoll-Paque density-gradient centrifugation, with at least 6 million obtained per sample. Trizol reagent was used to extract total RNA from PBMCs, with at least 6 micrograms per sample. For every donor, an aliquot of PBMCs went through flow cytometry to measure the percentages of naive CD45RAhigh/CD27high T cells. Library generation was performed with 5' RACE. Instrument used: Illumina HiSeq 2500. A second 7 to 11 cycle PCR used a sample-barcoded 5' primer and a J-beta primer mix. A unique molecular identifier was introduced onto each TCR beta cDNA molecule by a template-switch 5' adaptor carrying 12 random nucleotides. At least 3 million CDR3-containing paired-end reads were obtained from each sample. First-strand cDNA was synthesized from all RNA with the Mint cDNA synthesis kit, primed by a TRBC-specific oligonucleotide. Following uracil-DNA glycosylase treatment, a first 18-cycle PCR with universal primers M1SS and BC2_uni_R was performed on all cDNA. Turning to the authors' computational methods: Each sample was normalized by randomly selecting 1 million high-quality reads, each carrying a distinct molecular identifier. Reads sharing molecular identifiers were discarded rather than binned into consensus sequences. MiTCR, set to a Q25 quality threshold and the strictest error-elimination algorithm, was used for CDR3 identification, clonotype clustering and error correction. A nonparametric unseen species model using Euler transformation provided a lower-bound estimate of total TCR beta diversity. Through fastp at Q25 and MiXCR, TCRdb rebuilt clones from the public reads, retaining in-frame beta chains. Rows with a matching CDR3 protein are joined into one entry that keeps the most common DNA and genes. None of the V and J calls come from the authors' own analysis; TCRdb made them. The sample table lists some 800,000 distinct CDR3 sequences, under 45% of them with a count of one. The ten largest clonotypes hold about a fifth of the sample.

Remarks on this clonotype: Which antigen it targets is not known. The sample holds no much larger clone one base away, and base qualities are not on file.

The sequencing sample was made of blood. This sequence was found in a man aged 55 to 70 in good health.

The CDR3 has the sequence CASSQTDREQYF. The DNA sequence follows: TGTGCCAGCAGCCAGACGGACAGGGAGCAGTACTTC. Recombination connected TRBV3-1 to TRBJ2-7; TRBD1 aligns with 7 central bases. Reading from cysteine to phenylalanine, the CDR3 counts 12 amino acids. Only the CDR3 DNA is retained, 36 bases long and in frame from the first base. According to the germline V gene (reference sequence), CDR1 reads LGHDT and CDR2 reads YNNKEL. V ends up 3 bases short and J 7 bases short, with an unmatched junction base count of 3.